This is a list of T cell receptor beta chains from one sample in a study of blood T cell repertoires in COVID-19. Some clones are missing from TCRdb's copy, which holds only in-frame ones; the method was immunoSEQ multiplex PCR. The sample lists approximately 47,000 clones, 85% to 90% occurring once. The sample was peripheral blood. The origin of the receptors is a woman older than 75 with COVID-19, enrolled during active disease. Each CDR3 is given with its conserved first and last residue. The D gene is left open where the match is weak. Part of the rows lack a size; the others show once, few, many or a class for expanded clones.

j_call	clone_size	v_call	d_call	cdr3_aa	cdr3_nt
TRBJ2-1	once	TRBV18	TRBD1	CASSQETGGGGTHNEQFF	TGTGCCAGCTCACAGGAGACAGGGGGTGGTGGGACCCACAATGAGCAGTTCTTC
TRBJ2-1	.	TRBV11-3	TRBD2	CASSPGGGGYNEQFF	TGTGCCAGCAGTCCCGGCGGGGGGGGCTACAATGAGCAGTTCTTC
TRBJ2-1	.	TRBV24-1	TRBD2	CATSDRSGGYLDEQFF	TGTGCCACCAGTGATCGGAGCGGGGGGTACTTGGATGAGCAGTTCTTC
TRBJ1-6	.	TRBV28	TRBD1	CAGGTGTDSPLHF	TGTGCCGGGGGGACAGGGACCGATTCACCCCTCCACTTT
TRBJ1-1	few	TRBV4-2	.	CASSQKSGDPDTEAFF	TGTGCCAGCAGCCAAAAATCAGGGGATCCTGACACTGAAGCTTTCTTT
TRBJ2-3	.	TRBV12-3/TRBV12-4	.	CPVGGCDTQYF	TGTCCCGTCGGAGGGTGTGATACGCAGTATTTT
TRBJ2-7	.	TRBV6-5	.	CASSYYSEQYF	TGTGCCAGCAGTTACTACTCCGAGCAGTACTTC
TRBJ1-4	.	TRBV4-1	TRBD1	CASSQVPTGWDEKLFF	TGCGCCAGCAGCCAAGTACCGACAGGGTGGGATGAAAAACTGTTTTTT
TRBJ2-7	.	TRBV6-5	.	CASTSGSNRPYEQYF	TGTGCCAGCACCTCGGGGTCGAACCGACCCTACGAGCAGTACTTC
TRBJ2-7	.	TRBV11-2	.	CASSFVSNKRGEQYF	TGTGCCAGCAGCTTCGTGTCTAACAAACGAGGGGAGCAGTACTTC
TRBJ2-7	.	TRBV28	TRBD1	CASSPGTGWSYEQYF	TGTGCCAGCAGTCCCGGGACAGGGTGGTCCTACGAGCAGTACTTC
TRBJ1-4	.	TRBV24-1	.	CATSDSHNEKLFF	TGTGCCACCTCCGACAGCCATAATGAAAAACTGTTTTTT
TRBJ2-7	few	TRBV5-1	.	CASSLAVVKNEQYF	TGCGCCAGCAGCTTGGCCGTCGTTAAAAACGAGCAGTACTTC
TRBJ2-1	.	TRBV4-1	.	CASSQDSAGVFKQFF	TGCGCCAGCAGCCAAGATTCGGCTGGAGTTTTCAAGCAGTTCTTC
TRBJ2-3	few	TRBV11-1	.	CASSPQGRTQYF	TGTGCCAGCAGCCCTCAGGGGCGTACGCAGTATTTT
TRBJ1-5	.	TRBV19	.	CASSIRGNQPQHF	TGTGCCAGTAGTATTAGAGGGAATCAGCCCCAGCATTTT
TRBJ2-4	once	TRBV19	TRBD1	CASSPGTGHAKNIQYF	TGTGCCAGTAGTCCAGGGACAGGGCACGCCAAAAACATTCAGTACTTC
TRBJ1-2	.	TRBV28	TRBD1	CASSINAGTGSNYGYTF	TGTGCCAGCAGTATAAACGCCGGGACAGGGAGTAACTATGGCTACACCTTC
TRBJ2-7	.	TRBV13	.	CAGSPLRSREQYF	TGTGCCGGCAGCCCACTCCGTTCCCGCGAGCAGTACTTC
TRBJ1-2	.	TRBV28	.	CASSLEQANYGYTF	TGTGCCAGCAGTTTGGAACAGGCTAACTATGGCTACACCTTC
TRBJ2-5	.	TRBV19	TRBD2	CASSIVRERTQYF	TGTGCCAGTAGTATAGTGCGGGAGAGGACCCAGTACTTC
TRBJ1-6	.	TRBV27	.	CASSFERSSYNSPLHF	TGTGCCAGCAGTTTCGAGAGGAGCTCCTATAATTCACCCCTCCACTTT
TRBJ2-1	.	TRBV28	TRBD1	CASSLTPRGSMQFF	TGTGCCAGCAGTTTAACCCCCAGGGGGTCTATGCAGTTCTTC
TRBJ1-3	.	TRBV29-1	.	CSTTGSGGNTIYF	TGCAGCACCACAGGGAGCGGTGGAAACACCATATATTTT
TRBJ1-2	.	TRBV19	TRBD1	CASSMSGQGASTNYGYTF	TGTGCCAGTAGTATGTCTGGACAGGGGGCATCGACTAACTATGGCTACACCTTC
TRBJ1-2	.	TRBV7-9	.	CASSLSGLRNYGYTF	TGTGCCAGCAGCTTAAGTGGGCTCAGGAACTATGGCTACACCTTC
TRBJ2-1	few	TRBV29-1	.	CSVDGLYNEQFF	TGCAGCGTTGATGGACTGTACAATGAGCAGTTCTTC
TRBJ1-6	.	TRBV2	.	CASRLRGGYSPLHF	TGTGCCAGCAGGTTGCGGGGAGGGTATTCACCCCTCCACTTT
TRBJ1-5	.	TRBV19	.	CASSIKRGSNQPQHF	TGTGCCAGTAGTATAAAGCGTGGGAGCAATCAGCCCCAGCATTTT
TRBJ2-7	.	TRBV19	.	CASSSTSSYEQYF	TGTGCCAGTAGTTCTACGAGCTCCTACGAGCAGTACTTC
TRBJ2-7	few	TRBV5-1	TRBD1	CASSRDRRTYEQYF	TGCGCCAGCAGCCGGGACAGGAGAACCTACGAGCAGTACTTC
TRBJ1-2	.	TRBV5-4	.	CASSFRGPNYGYTF	TGTGCCAGCAGCTTCAGGGGCCCCAACTATGGCTACACCTTC
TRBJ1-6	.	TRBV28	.	CASGDSHLPLHF	TGTGCCAGCGGCGACTCCCACTTACCCCTCCACTTT
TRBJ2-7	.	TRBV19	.	CASSPWAVREEQYF	TGTGCCAGTAGTCCCTGGGCTGTCAGGGAAGAGCAGTACTTC
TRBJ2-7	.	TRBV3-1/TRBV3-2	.	CASTDRGSYEQYF	TGTGCCAGCACGGATCGGGGGTCCTACGAGCAGTACTTC
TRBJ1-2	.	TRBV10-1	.	CATLRGQSSNYGYTF	TGCGCCACCTTACGGGGACAATCATCTAACTATGGCTACACCTTC
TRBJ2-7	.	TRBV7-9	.	CASSLAGPSSYEQYF	TGTGCCAGCAGCTTAGCAGGCCCTAGCTCCTACGAGCAGTACTTC
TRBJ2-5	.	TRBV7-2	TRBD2	CASSYPNGGDETQYF	TGTGCCAGCAGCTACCCCAACGGGGGGGATGAGACCCAGTACTTC
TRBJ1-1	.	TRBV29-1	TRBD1	CSVKGDRGRTEAFF	TGCAGCGTAAAAGGGGACAGGGGACGCACTGAAGCTTTCTTT
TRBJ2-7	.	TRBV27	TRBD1	CASSWGPTGNGYEQYF	TGTGCCAGCAGTTGGGGACCGACAGGGAACGGGTACGAGCAGTACTTC
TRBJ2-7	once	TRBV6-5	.	CASSYYRSSYEQYF	TGTGCCAGCAGTTACTATAGAAGCTCCTACGAGCAGTACTTC
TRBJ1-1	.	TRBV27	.	CASSLDGVNTEAFF	TGTGCCAGCAGTTTAGATGGAGTGAACACTGAAGCTTTCTTT
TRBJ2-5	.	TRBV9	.	CASSGRGTFQETQYF	TGTGCCAGCAGCGGACGAGGGACTTTTCAAGAGACCCAGTACTTC
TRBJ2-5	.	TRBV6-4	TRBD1	CASRVQQGARETQYF	TGTGCCAGCAGGGTACAACAGGGGGCGCGGGAGACCCAGTACTTC
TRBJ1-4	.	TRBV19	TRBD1	CASKTGDLNEKLFF	TGTGCCAGTAAAACAGGGGACCTCAATGAAAAACTGTTTTTT
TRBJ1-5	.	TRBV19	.	CASSMAAGRNQPQHF	TGTGCCAGTAGTATGGCGGCGGGGCGAAATCAGCCCCAGCATTTT
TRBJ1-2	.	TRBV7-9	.	CASSPVWTTEHGYTF	TGTGCCAGCAGCCCCGTCTGGACAACCGAACATGGCTACACCTTC
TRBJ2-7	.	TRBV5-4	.	CASSPRGLPSSYEQYF	TGTGCCAGCAGCCCCCGAGGACTCCCGAGCTCCTACGAGCAGTACTTC
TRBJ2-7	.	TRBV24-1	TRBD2	CATAAGDYEQYF	TGTGCCACCGCCGCGGGGGACTACGAGCAGTACTTC
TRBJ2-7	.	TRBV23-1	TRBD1	CASSQSGTGNEQYF	TGCGCCAGCAGTCAATCGGGGACAGGGAACGAGCAGTACTTC
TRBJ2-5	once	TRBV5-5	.	CATLQGEGHWETQYF	TGTGCCACCCTACAGGGAGAAGGACATTGGGAGACCCAGTACTTC